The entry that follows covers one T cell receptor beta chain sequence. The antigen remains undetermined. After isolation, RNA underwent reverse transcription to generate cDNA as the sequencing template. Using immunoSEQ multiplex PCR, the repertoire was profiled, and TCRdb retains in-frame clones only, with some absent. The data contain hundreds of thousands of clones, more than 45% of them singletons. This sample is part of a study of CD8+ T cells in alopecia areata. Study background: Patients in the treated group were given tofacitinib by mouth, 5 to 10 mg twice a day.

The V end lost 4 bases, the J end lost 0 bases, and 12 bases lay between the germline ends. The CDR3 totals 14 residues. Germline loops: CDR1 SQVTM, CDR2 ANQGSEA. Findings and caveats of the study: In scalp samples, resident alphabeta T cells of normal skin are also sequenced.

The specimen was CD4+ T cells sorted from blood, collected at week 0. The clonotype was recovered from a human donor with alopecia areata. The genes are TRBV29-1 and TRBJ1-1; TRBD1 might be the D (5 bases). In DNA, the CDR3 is TGCAGCGTTGGTAAGGGACTGATGAACACTGAAGCTTTCTTT. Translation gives CSVGKGLMNTEAFF.